This TCR beta chain was recorded in a study of blood T cell repertoires in COVID-19. Study background: From the United States, Italy and Spain came samples of acute and convalescent COVID-19. From T cells, B-cell-depleted T cells, or PBMCs came the material, which was cDNA or gDNA.

In the original workflow: Researchers report that nucleated cell counts were estimated from reference gene primer amplification. Data came from immunoSEQ multiplex PCR; TCRdb stores just in-frame clones and leaves some out. V, J and clone size derive from that table, while D and trimming were established from the DNA sequence. The repertoire consists of about 16,000 clones, with 80% to 90% occurring once and the leading ten covering approximately 10%. The CDR3 is 13 residues long. V was shortened by 2 bases and J by 5 bases, with 9 bases between the two germline ends. CDR1 and CDR2 from the germline V gene are MDHEN and SYDVKM.

The sequencing sample was made of peripheral blood. This receptor was identified in a man at least 80 years old with acute or convalescent COVID-19. This sequence joins TRBV28 and TRBJ1-2; weak D call: TRBD1 (5 bases). CDR3: CASSLRGGYGYTF. The CDR3 DNA sequence: TGTGCCAGCAGTTTAAGGGGTGGGTATGGCTACACCTTC.